This passage covers 19 T cell receptor beta chains from one sample sequenced in a study of human T cells and chemical hapten exposure. From the RACE reads, TCRdb called clonotypes with MiXCR, one entry per CDR3 protein. The profile shows 110,000 to 150,000 distinct CDR3 sequences, 12% of them singletons. Indicated time point: patch test 2, 6 weeks after DPC sensitization. The treatment is: therapeutic diphenylcyclopropenone sensitization with weekly scalp DPC. The sequencing used whole blood, collected in connection with sensitization to the hapten diphenylcyclopropenone (DPC). These receptors originate from a woman in her forties or fifties with alopecia areata. Some clones in this sample may be carry-over from other donors' samples.

This chain uses TRBV11-2 with TRBJ1-3; D is ambiguous. Trimming pared 5 bases from V and 0 bases from J, leaving 17 bases between. The germline V gene has CDR1 SGHAT and CDR2 FQNNGV. The CDR3 consists of 17 residues. The CDR3 nucleotides read TGTGCCAGCAGCCCCGGGAGCCTCTCCAGCTCTGGAAACACCATATATTTT. Its translation is CASSPGSLSSSGNTIYF.

The chain couples TRBV20-1 to TRBJ2-1, with TRBD1 matching over 9 bases. Germline V gene data show CDR1 as DFQATT and CDR2 as SNEGSKA (reference sequence). Germline trimming cut 6 bases from V and 10 bases from J; bases unmatched to any gene: 13. The CDR3 is made up of 14 amino acids. This chain's CDR3 is CSAQWGQGAKEQFF. The CDR3 DNA reads TGCAGTGCCCAATGGGGACAGGGTGCTAAGGAGCAGTTCTTC.

This clonotype was observed a few times. The CDR3 region has the DNA TGTGCCAGCAGCCTAATACAGGGCGCAACTAATGAAAAACTGTTTTTT. It specifies CASSLIQGATNEKLFF. This chain connects TRBV27 to TRBJ1-4; D is perhaps TRBD1 (6 bases). There are 16 residues in the CDR3. V was clipped by 6 bases and J by 0 bases, with 14 bases between them. The germline CDR1 and CDR2 sequences are MNHEY and SMNVEV (reference sequence). Supplemented by reference TRBV27 and TRBJ1-4, the full variable domain reads EAQVTQNPRYLITVTGKKLTVTCSQNMNHEYMSWYRQDPGLGLRQIYYSMNVEVTDKGDVPEGYKVSRKEKRNFPLILESPSPNQTSLYFCASSLIQGATNEKLFFGSGTQLSVL.

Many counts were recorded for this clonotype. Relative to the germline gene, one junction end is altered; a read error may explain this. The chain links TRBV2 to TRBJ2-1, with unresolved D. The CDR3 runs to 13 residues. Germline V gene data show CDR1 as SNHLY and CDR2 as FYNNEI. The CDR3 sequence: CASREDRYNEQFF. CDR3 in DNA: TGTGCCAGCAGGGAAGACCGCTACAATGAGCAGTTCTTC.

This clonotype was recorded at least ten times. The chain links TRBV11-2 to TRBJ1-2, with unresolved D. There are 16 residues in the CDR3. V was clipped by 5 bases and J by 8 bases, with 24 bases between them. The germline CDR1 and CDR2 sequences are SGHAT and FQNNGV. CDR3 coding DNA: TGTGCCAGCAGCCCCCCCACGGCATCCCCGTCTCGGGGCTACACCTTC. Amino acids: CASSPPTASPSRGYTF.

This clonotype came up a few times. This chain joins TRBV5-5 and TRBJ2-5; 9 positions agree with TRBD1. CDR1 and CDR2 from the germline V gene are SGHKS and YYEKEE (reference sequence). V shed 2 bases, J shed 5 bases, and the junction held 7 bases outside the gene matches. The CDR3 is made up of 15 amino acids. The CDR3 coding sequence is TGTGCCAGCAGCTTATCCGGGACAGGGTTTGAGACCCAGTACTTC. It codes for CASSLSGTGFETQYF.

The rearrangement links TRBV5-1 to TRBJ2-7; a possible D gene is TRBD1 (5 bases). There are 17 residues in the CDR3. Looked up from germline, CDR1 is SGHRS and CDR2 is YFSETQ. The V gene lost 0 bases and the J gene lost 2 bases, with 18 bases spanning the gap. The CDR3 is CASSLARVPGTTYEQYF. The DNA for the CDR3 is TGCGCCAGCAGCTTGGCCAGGGTCCCAGGAACGACCTACGAGCAGTACTTC.

This clonotype was observed a few times. The rearrangement uses TRBV7-9 and TRBJ1-5; D not resolved. Trimming took off 3 bases at V and 9 bases at J, with 9 bases between the two ends. The germline V gene encodes CDR1 SEHNR and CDR2 FQNEAQ (reference sequence). This CDR3 region has 12 residues. CDR3 protein: CASSLGAGPQHF. The CDR3 coding sequence is TGTGCCAGCAGCTTGGGAGCTGGGCCCCAGCATTTT.

The chain uses TRBV6-5 and TRBJ2-3; D uncertain. Per germline, CDR1 MNHEY and CDR2 SVGAGI. V lost 6 bases and J 3 bases, leaving 16 bases between the germline ends. The CDR3 length is 15 residues. The CDR3 loop reads CASSLARPVTDTQYF. CDR3 DNA: TGTGCCAGCAGCCTCGCGAGACCGGTGACAGATACGCAGTATTTT.

This sequence joins TRBV19 and TRBJ2-5; 10 nucleotides line up with TRBD1. This CDR3 contains 16 residues. Unmatched junction bases numbered 9, after V lost 4 bases and J lost 4 bases. Germline V gene lookup returns CDR1 LNHDA and CDR2 SQIVND (reference sequence). Written as DNA, the CDR3 is TGTGCCAGTAGTAGCCCCCGGGACAGGGGTGGAGAGACCCAGTACTTC. It encodes CASSSPRDRGGETQYF.

This clonotype was picked up a small number of times. The J gene is TRBJ1-5, the V gene TRBV10-3; D not certain. Germline-derived CDR1 and CDR2 are ENHRY and SYGVKD. Trimming left V 0 bases short and J 0 bases short, with 6 bases between. CDR3 length: 15 residues. The CDR3 DNA is TGTGCCATCAGTGAGTCAGTCGGTAGCAATCAGCCCCAGCATTTT. Its protein product is CAISESVGSNQPQHF.

The chain's CDR3 is CSVERFGPLGANVLTF. The CDR3 region has the DNA TGCAGCGTTGAAAGGTTCGGCCCCCTGGGGGCCAACGTCCTGACTTTC. This sequence joins TRBV29-1 and TRBJ2-6; D unclear. V was pared by 2 bases and J by 4 bases, with 15 bases between. This CDR3 contains 16 residues. Germline V CDR1 and CDR2: SQVTM, ANQGSEA.

This clonotype was seen many times. This sequence joins TRBV20-1 and TRBJ1-6; 7 bases align to TRBD1. The V and J ends lost 0 bases and 7 bases, in that order; junction bases with no gene match: 9. The CDR3 has 16 amino acids. Per germline, CDR1 DFQATT and CDR2 SNEGSKA (reference sequence). The CDR3 loop is CSARDSPTGWNSPLHF. CDR3 nucleotide sequence: TGCAGTGCTAGAGACTCCCCGACAGGGTGGAATTCACCCCTCCACTTT.

This clonotype was observed at least ten times. The V and J genes are TRBV28 and TRBJ1-2; D unclear. The CDR3 is 12 residues long. In germline, CDR1 is MDHEN, CDR2 SYDVKM. The V end lost 1 base, the J end lost 6 bases, and 6 bases lay between the germline ends. CDR3 amino acids: CASSLFPHGYTF. The CDR3 nucleotides are TGTGCCAGCAGTTTATTCCCCCATGGCTACACCTTC.

This clonotype has only a few counts. The chain has TRBV7-6 and TRBJ2-2; D might be TRBD1 (6 bases). Trimming stripped 2 bases from V and 2 bases from J, with 12 bases between. Per the germline V gene, CDR1 is SGHVS and CDR2 is FNYEAQ. The CDR3 is 16 amino acids. CDR3 protein: CASSLPDSSNTGELFF. The CDR3 DNA reads as TGTGCCAGCAGCTTACCGGACAGTTCCAACACCGGGGAGCTGTTTTTT.

In the case of this clonotype: A single base separates this from a much larger clone, so it may be a read error. The rearrangement uses TRBV3-1 and TRBJ2-2; 10 bases map to TRBD2. The CDR3 covers 16 residues. Germline assignment: CDR1 LGHDT and CDR2 YNNKEL (reference sequence). V lost 8 bases to trimming and J lost 3 bases; unmatched junction nucleotides: 9. CDR3 sequence reads: CASGLAGGWDTGELFF. The CDR3 DNA sequence: TGTGCCAGCGGCTTAGCGGGAGGTTGGGACACCGGGGAGCTGTTTTTT.

There are a few counts of this clonotype. The chain has TRBV5-4 and TRBJ2-1; 15 bases match TRBD2. This CDR3 is 18 amino acids long. The trim removed 4 bases at V and 4 bases at J, leaving 9 bases unmatched. Germline V lookup: CDR1 SGHNT, CDR2 YYREEE (reference sequence). The CDR3 DNA reads as TGTGCCAGCAGCCTTGGGACTAGCGGGAGGAGGGCTTACAATGAGCAGTTCTTC. Its protein product is CASSLGTSGRRAYNEQFF.

This clonotype was seen a handful of times. This chain joins TRBV12-5 and TRBJ1-5, with 12 bases matching TRBD1. The germline CDR1 and CDR2 sequences are LGHNT and FRNRAP. Germline trimming cut 5 bases from V and 4 bases from J; bases unmatched to any gene: 3. The length of the CDR3 is 15 residues. The CDR3 spells CASGTGQGANQPQHF. CDR3 coding DNA: TGTGCTAGTGGTACGGGACAGGGGGCTAATCAGCCCCAGCATTTT.

This chain links TRBV20-1 with TRBJ2-1; D is perhaps TRBD1 (6 bases). CDR1 DFQATT and CDR2 SNEGSKA come from the germline V gene (reference sequence). Trimming stripped 3 bases from V and 4 bases from J, with 7 bases between. There are 12 residues in the CDR3. CDR3 region: CSARRGYNEQFF. Here the CDR3 DNA reads TGCAGTGCTAGGAGGGGGTACAATGAGCAGTTCTTC.